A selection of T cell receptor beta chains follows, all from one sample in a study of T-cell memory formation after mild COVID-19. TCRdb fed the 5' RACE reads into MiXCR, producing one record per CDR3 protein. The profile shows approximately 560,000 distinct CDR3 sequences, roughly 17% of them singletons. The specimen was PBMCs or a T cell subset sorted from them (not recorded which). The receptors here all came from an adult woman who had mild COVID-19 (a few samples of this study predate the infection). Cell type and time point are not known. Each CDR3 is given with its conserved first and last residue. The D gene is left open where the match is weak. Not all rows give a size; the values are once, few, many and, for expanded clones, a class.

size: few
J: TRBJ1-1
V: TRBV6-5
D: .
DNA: TGTGCCAGCAGTTATACACAGGGTGAAGCTTTCTTT
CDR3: CASSYTQGEAFF

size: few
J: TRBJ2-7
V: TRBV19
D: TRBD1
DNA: TGTGCCAGTAGTCCCGACAGGGGGCCTGGGCAGTACTTC
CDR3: CASSPDRGPGQYF

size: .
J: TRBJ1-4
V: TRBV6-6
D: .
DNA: TGTGCCAGCAGTGCTTCGGGGGGCGCGGCGACTAATGAAAAACTGTTTTTT
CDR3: CASSASGGAATNEKLFF

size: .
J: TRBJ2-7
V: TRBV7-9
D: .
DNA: TGTGCCAGCAGCCCTCGGAGAGGCTACCCGAGCTCCTACGAGCAGTACTTC
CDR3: CASSPRRGYPSSYEQYF

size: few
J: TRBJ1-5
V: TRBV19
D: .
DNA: TGTGCCAGCACTAAGGGGACCTTTGTCAATCAGCCCCAGCATTTT
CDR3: CASTKGTFVNQPQHF

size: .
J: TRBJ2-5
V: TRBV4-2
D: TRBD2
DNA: TGTGCCAGCAGCCAAGAAGGCGGGAGGGCCGAGACCCAGTACTTC
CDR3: CASSQEGGRAETQYF

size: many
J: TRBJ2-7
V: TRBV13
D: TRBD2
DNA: TGTGCCAGCAGCTTACGCGCGCGGGGGAACTCCTACGAGCAGTACTTC
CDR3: CASSLRARGNSYEQYF

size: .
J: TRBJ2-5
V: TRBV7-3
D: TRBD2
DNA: TGTGCCAGCAGCCCCCAGGGACTAGCGGGGGAGACCCAGTACTTC
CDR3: CASSPQGLAGETQYF

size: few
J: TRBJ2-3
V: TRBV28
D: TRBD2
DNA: TGTGCCAGCAGTTTCGTAGCGGGAGGGCCTGTCGATACGCAGTATTTT
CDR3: CASSFVAGGPVDTQYF

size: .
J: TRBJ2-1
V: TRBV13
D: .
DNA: TGTGCCAGCAGCCCCGACAACTCCTACAATGAGCAGTTCTTC
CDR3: CASSPDNSYNEQFF

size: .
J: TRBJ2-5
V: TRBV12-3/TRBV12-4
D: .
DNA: TGTGCCAGCAGGCCGGGAACTCAAGAGACCCAGTACTTC
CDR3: CASRPGTQETQYF

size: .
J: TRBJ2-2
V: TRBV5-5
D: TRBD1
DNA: TGTGCCAGCAGCACCGGGACAGGGCACCGGGAGCTGTTTTTT
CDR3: CASSTGTGHRELFF

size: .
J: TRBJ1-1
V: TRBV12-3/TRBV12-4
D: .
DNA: TGTGCCAGCAGTTCTCTTGCTGAAGCTTTCTTT
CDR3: CASSSLAEAFF

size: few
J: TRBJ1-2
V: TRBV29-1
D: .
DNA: TGCAGCGTTGAGACCCCGGGTAGAGGGGGCTACACCTTC
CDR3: CSVETPGRGGYTF

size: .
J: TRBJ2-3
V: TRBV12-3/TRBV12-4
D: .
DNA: TGTGCCAGCAGTTTTATGCGGCAGATCACAGATACGCAGTATTTT
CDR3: CASSFMRQITDTQYF

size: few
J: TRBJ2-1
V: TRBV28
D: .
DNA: TGTGCCAGCAGTGCCCCCCGACAGGCCAATGAGCAGTTCTTC
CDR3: CASSAPRQANEQFF

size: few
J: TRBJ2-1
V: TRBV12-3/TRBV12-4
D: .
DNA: TGTGCCAGCAGTTCTTCATCGGGGTTAGGATACAATGAGCAGTTCTTC
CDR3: CASSSSSGLGYNEQFF

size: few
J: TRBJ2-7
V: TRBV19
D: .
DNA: TGTGCCAGTAGGCCCTCACTGGCCTACGAGCAGTACTTC
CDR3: CASRPSLAYEQYF

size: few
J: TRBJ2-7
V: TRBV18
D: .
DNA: TGTGCCAGCTCCCAACGGTATCCTGAGCAGTACTTC
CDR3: CASSQRYPEQYF

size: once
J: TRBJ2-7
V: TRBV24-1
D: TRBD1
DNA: TGTGCCACCGGACAGGCCGCGGGCGAGCAGTACTTC
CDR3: CATGQAAGEQYF

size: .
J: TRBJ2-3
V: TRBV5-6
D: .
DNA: TGTGCCAGCAGCCCTTTTGGGGTCTACCATACGGATACGCAGTATTTT
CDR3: CASSPFGVYHTDTQYF

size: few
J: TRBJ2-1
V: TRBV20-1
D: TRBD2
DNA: TGCAGTGCTAGAGATCTGCTGGGACTATTTAATGAGCAGTTCTTC
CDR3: CSARDLLGLFNEQFF

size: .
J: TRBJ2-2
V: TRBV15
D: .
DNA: TGTGCCACCAGCAGAGGCGGGGTTGCAGTAACCGGGGAGCTGTTTTTT
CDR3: CATSRGGVAVTGELFF

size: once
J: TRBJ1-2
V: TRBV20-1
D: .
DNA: TGCAGTGCGGGACTAGCTGGCTACACCTTC
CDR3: CSAGLAGYTF

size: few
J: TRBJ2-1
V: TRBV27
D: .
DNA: TGTGCCAGCACTCGCCGGGGAAGCTCCTACAATGAGCAGTTCTTC
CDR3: CASTRRGSSYNEQFF

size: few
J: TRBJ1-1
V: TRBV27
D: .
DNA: TGTGCCAGCAGTAGACAGGCGTGGAACACTGAAGCTTTCTTT
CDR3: CASSRQAWNTEAFF

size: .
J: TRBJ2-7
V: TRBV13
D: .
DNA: TGTGCCAGCAGCTTAGGCAGGCCCGCCGCCGAGCAGTACTTC
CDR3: CASSLGRPAAEQYF

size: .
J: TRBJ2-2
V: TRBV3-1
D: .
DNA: TGTGCCAGCAGCCCCTTTACAGCCGGGGAGCTGTTTTTT
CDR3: CASSPFTAGELFF

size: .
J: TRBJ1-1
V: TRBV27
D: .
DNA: TGTGCCAGCAGCAAACACGGGGTGAACACTGAAGCTTTCTTT
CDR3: CASSKHGVNTEAFF

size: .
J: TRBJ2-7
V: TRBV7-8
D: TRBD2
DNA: TGTGCCAGCAGCTCCACCCTAGCGGGGGGGCCCGAGCAGTACTTC
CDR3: CASSSTLAGGPEQYF

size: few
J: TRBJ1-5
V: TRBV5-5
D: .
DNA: TGTGCCAGCAGCTTGAGTCCCTGGGGACATCAGCCCCAGCATTTT
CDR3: CASSLSPWGHQPQHF

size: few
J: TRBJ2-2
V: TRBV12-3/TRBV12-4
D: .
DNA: TGTGCCAGCAGTTTCGACAGTGTCAACACCGGGGAGCTGTTTTTT
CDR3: CASSFDSVNTGELFF

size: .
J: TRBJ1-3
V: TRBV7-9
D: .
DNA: TGTGCCAGCAGCCGGCATACAGGGAATTATGGAAACACCATATATTTT
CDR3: CASSRHTGNYGNTIYF

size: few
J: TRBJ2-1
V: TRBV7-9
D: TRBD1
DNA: TGTGCCAGCAGCTCCGACAGGGTCCCCTACAATGAGCAGTTCTTC
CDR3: CASSSDRVPYNEQFF

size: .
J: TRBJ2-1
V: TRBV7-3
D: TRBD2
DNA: TGTGCCAGCAGCGCTTCCAGCGGGAGTTACAATGAGCAGTTCTTC
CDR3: CASSASSGSYNEQFF

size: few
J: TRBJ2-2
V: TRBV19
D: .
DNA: TGTGCCAGTACCCGAGAGACCGGGGAGCTGTTTTTT
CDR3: CASTRETGELFF

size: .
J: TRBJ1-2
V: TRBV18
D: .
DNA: TGTGCCAGCTCACCAGAGATCGGGGAAGGCTACACCTTC
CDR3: CASSPEIGEGYTF

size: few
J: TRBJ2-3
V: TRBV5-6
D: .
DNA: TGTGCCAGCAGCTTAAAACAGGGCGTGAGCACAGATACGCAGTATTTT
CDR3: CASSLKQGVSTDTQYF

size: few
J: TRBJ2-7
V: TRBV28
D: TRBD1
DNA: TGTGCCAGCAGTCCGGGACAGGGGGTCGACTCCGAGCAGTACTTC
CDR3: CASSPGQGVDSEQYF

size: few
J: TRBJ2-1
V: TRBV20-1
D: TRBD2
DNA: TGCAGTGTGCTGACTAGCGGGAGAGAGAGCCCCATTACAAATGAGCAGTTCTTC
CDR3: CSVLTSGRESPITNEQFF

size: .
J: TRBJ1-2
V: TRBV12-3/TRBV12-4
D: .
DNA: TGTGCCAGCACCATCGGTAACAGGGATATTGGCTACACCTTC
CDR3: CASTIGNRDIGYTF

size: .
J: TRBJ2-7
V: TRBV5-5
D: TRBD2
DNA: TGTGCCAGCAGCGAGGGACTAGCGGTACAGTACGAGCAGTACTTC
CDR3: CASSEGLAVQYEQYF